A single sample is the source of the 28 T cell receptor beta chains below, sequenced in a study of metastatic and nonmetastatic thyroid tumors. TCRdb called clones again from the PCR reads with MiXCR. Of about 33,000 clones detected, around 15% appear once; the ten largest clones hold approximately 5%. Among the patients, none had received any treatment before thyroid surgery. The specimen was blood. Source of these receptors: a female donor with papillary thyroid cancer or a benign thyroid nodule (not recorded which). Some clones in this sample may be carry-over from other donors' samples.

Note on this clone: Just one base apart from a much larger clone, this may be a read error. This chain joins TRBV7-9 and TRBJ1-5; D remains ambiguous. Trimming cost V 1 base and J 9 bases, with 13 bases left between them. The CDR3 covers 14 residues. In germline, CDR1 is SEHNR, CDR2 FQNEAQ (reference sequence). The CDR3 sequence: CASSLGGSHPPQHF. In DNA, the CDR3 is TGTGCCAGCAGCTTAGGGGGTTCCCATCCGCCCCAGCATTTT.

Many counts were recorded for this clone. The rearrangement links TRBV7-3 to TRBJ2-2; D uncertain. The CDR3 is 13 amino acids. Germline CDR1 reads SGHTA; CDR2 reads FQGTGA. V was shortened by 5 bases and J by 4 bases, with 8 bases between the two germline ends. As DNA, the CDR3 is TGTGCCAGCAGCCCGGACGGCACCGGGGAGCTGTTTTTT. This translates into CASSPDGTGELFF.

Only a few counts were recorded for this clone. The rearrangement uses TRBV19 and TRBJ2-7, with TRBD2 matching over 9 bases. CDR3 length: 13 amino acids. Germline CDR1 LNHDA, CDR2 SQIVND (reference sequence). V was pared by 9 bases and J by 4 bases, with 7 bases of the junction left unmatched. The CDR3 DNA reads TGTGCCAGCTCCGGACTAGCGATGTACGAGCAGTACTTC. It translates to CASSGLAMYEQYF.

The rearrangement joins TRBV4-3 to TRBJ2-6; unclear D gene. Germline CDR1 is LGHNA and CDR2 is YSLEER. The V and J ends lost 0 bases and 0 bases respectively, with 9 bases between them. This CDR3 comprises 17 residues. The CDR3, as DNA: TGCGCCAGCAGCCAAGATGCTTCTGCCTCTGGGGCCAACGTCCTGACTTTC. Translation gives CASSQDASASGANVLTF.

This clone was seen more than once but under ten times. One base away lies a much larger clone, so this may be a sequencing read error. The rearrangement uses TRBV6-1 and TRBJ2-2, with a weak D call TRBD1 (5 bases). Trimming pared 6 bases from V and 5 bases from J, leaving 13 bases between. Germline CDR1 reads MNHNS; CDR2 reads SASEGT. The length of the CDR3 is 14 residues. CDR3 coding DNA: TGTGCCAGCAGCCCACAGGTGGAGACCGGGGAGCTGTTTTTT. Residues: CASSPQVETGELFF.

The V and J genes are TRBV6-5 and TRBJ2-7, with D tentatively TRBD2 (5 bases). Trimming shortened V by 0 bases and J by 2 bases, and 11 bases separated the two germline ends. The CDR3 runs to 15 residues. Germline V CDR1 and CDR2: MNHEY, SVGAGI. Written as DNA, the CDR3 is TGTGCCAGCAGTTACTCGGAGGAGCTCCCCTACGAGCAGTACGTC. It yields the protein CASSYSEELPYEQYV.

Many counts were recorded for this clone. At the DNA level, this CDR3 is encoded by other sequences in the same sample as well. CDR3 protein: CASSPGLAGTQETQYF. CDR3 in DNA: TGTGCCAGCAGCCCGGGACTAGCGGGGACCCAAGAGACCCAGTACTTC. The J gene is TRBJ2-5, the V gene TRBV11-2, with 13 positions matching TRBD2. Per germline, CDR1 SGHAT and CDR2 FQNNGV. V gave up 5 bases and J gave up 1 base; unmatched junction bases: 4. This CDR3 contains 16 residues.

The sample holds many counts of this clone. This rearrangement joins TRBV7-9 to TRBJ2-7; 9 bases are shared with TRBD1. The CDR3 is 15 residues long. Germline-derived CDR1 and CDR2 are SEHNR and FQNEAQ (reference sequence). J lost 7 bases, V lost 2 bases, and 9 bases had no gene match. DNA of the CDR3: TGTGCCAGCAGCTTAAACCGGGACAGGGTCGGGGAGCAGTACTTC. Residues: CASSLNRDRVGEQYF.

This clone was seen many times. V gene TRBV6-2 or TRBV6-3 combines with J gene TRBJ1-5; D unresolved. V gave up 6 bases and J gave up 1 base, with 4 bases separating them. CDR1 and CDR2 from the germline V gene are MNHEY and SVGEGT. This CDR3 region has 12 residues. CDR3 DNA sequence: TGTGCCAGCAGGTACAGCAATCAGCCCCAGCATTTT. Translation: CASRYSNQPQHF.

This clone was observed at least ten times. This rearrangement joins TRBV24-1 to TRBJ2-1; D remains unclear. This CDR3 has 15 residues. Per the germline V gene, CDR1 is KGHDR and CDR2 is SFDVKD. Trimming removed 4 bases at V and 0 bases at J, with 9 bases between. For the CDR3, the DNA is TGTGCCACCAGTGACTCTGATAGCTCCTACAATGAGCAGTTCTTC. Translating gives CATSDSDSSYNEQFF.

The genes are TRBV7-9 and TRBJ1-2; D is ambiguous. Germline V gene sequence: CDR1 SEHNR, CDR2 FQNEAQ (reference sequence). The V end lost 10 bases, the J end lost 4 bases, and 13 bases lay between the germline ends. The CDR3 runs 12 residues. The CDR3 here is CATIVRSYGYTF. CDR3 nucleotide sequence: TGTGCCACCATCGTACGAAGCTATGGCTACACCTTC.

This clone was found many times. A read error may be the cause here, since a much bigger clone is one base away. CDR3 loop: CATSGGRGEKLFF. The CDR3 DNA reads as TGTGCCACCAGTGGAGGACGGGGGGAAAAACTGTTTTTT. The chain links TRBV24-1 to TRBJ1-4; D is possibly TRBD1 (5 bases). The germline V gene has CDR1 KGHDR and CDR2 SFDVKD. This CDR3 comprises 13 residues. The V gene lost 5 bases and the J gene lost 8 bases, with 11 bases spanning the gap.

There are many counts of this clone. CDR3: CASSLVVGSGTQYF. CDR3 in DNA: TGTGCCAGCAGCTTGGTGGTGGGTTCGGGGACCCAGTACTTC. The chain combines TRBV5-4 with TRBJ2-5; D ambiguous. CDR1 is SGHNT and CDR2 is YYREEE in the germline V gene (reference sequence). V lost 0 bases and J lost 7, with 13 bases in between. CDR3 length: 14 residues. Combining the CDR3 with reference TRBV5-4 and TRBJ2-5 gives the whole variable domain ETGVTQSPTHLIKTRGQQVTLRCSSQSGHNTVSWYQQALGQGPQFIFQYYREEENGRGNFPPRFSGLQFPNYSSELNVNALELDDSALYLCASSLVVGSGTQYFGPGTRLLVL.

This clone showed up many times. The DNA for the CDR3 is TGTGCCAGCAGCTACACCTATGGGAGTTCTCCCTACAATGAGCAGTTCTTC. This encodes CASSYTYGSSPYNEQFF. The chain joins TRBV9 to TRBJ2-1, with D possibly matching TRBD2 (5 bases). Germline-derived CDR1 and CDR2 are SGDLS and YYNGEE. The V and J ends lost 4 bases and 2 bases respectively, with 19 bases between them. This CDR3 spans 17 amino acids.

Concerning this clone itself: The junction shows a germline mismatch at one end, possibly a read error. The rearrangement joins TRBV6-5 to TRBJ1-5; D is unresolved. Germline V gives CDR1 MNHEY, CDR2 SVGAGI. The CDR3 is 17 residues long. CDR3 loop: CASSYNLRVASNHPQHF. The CDR3 DNA follows: TGTGCCAGCAGTTACAATTTGCGGGTCGCTAGCAATCATCCCCAGCATTTT.

This clone was seen at least ten times. The chain is built from TRBV7-3 and TRBJ2-5, with D perhaps TRBD2 (6 bases). Germline assignment: CDR1 SGHTA and CDR2 FQGTGA. The V and J ends lost 5 bases and 1 base respectively, with 8 bases between them. The CDR3 loop spans 13 amino acids. The CDR3 region has the DNA TGTGCCAGCAGCCCCGGGGGCCAAGAGACCCAGTACTTC. It encodes CASSPGGQETQYF.

Of note for this clone: One base away lies a much larger clone, so this may be a sequencing read error. The same CDR3 can be traced to other DNA sequences in this sample. This sequence joins TRBV2 and TRBJ2-5, with TRBD2 identical over 7 bases. The V segment lost 7 bases and the J segment 5 bases; nucleotides outside the gene matches: 16. Germline CDR1 SNHLY, CDR2 FYNNEI. CDR3 size: 16 residues. The CDR3 bases are TGTGCCAGCACGTCGACGAGCGGGACTCCCGGGGAGACCCAGTACTTC. Protein product: CASTSTSGTPGETQYF.

The J gene is TRBJ1-3, the V gene TRBV28, with D possibly matching TRBD1 (5 bases). The V end lost 7 bases, the J end lost 0 bases, and 10 bases lay between the germline ends. Germline assignment: CDR1 MDHEN and CDR2 SYDVKM. The CDR3 length is 14 residues. The DNA of the CDR3 is TGTGCCAGCATTGACAGCTCCTCTGGAAACACCATATATTTT. It specifies CASIDSSSGNTIYF.

There are many counts of this clone. The gene calls are TRBV10-3 and TRBJ2-1, with TRBD2 identical over 7 bases. The CDR3 loop spans 15 amino acids. Germline assignment: CDR1 ENHRY and CDR2 SYGVKD. Trimming took 4 bases from V and 6 from J; bases not matched to a gene: 9. The CDR3 here is CAISGSTSTGNEQFF. The CDR3 DNA reads as TGTGCCATCAGTGGTTCGACTAGCACTGGCAATGAGCAGTTCTTC.

With respect to this clone: The sample has other DNA sequences that encode this CDR3 too. The chain couples TRBV5-1 to TRBJ1-2, with D maybe TRBD1 (5 bases). The length of the CDR3 is 14 residues. Germline V gene lookup returns CDR1 SGHRS and CDR2 YFSETQ. Trimming left V 6 bases short and J 4 bases short, with 16 bases between. This CDR3 reads CASTAGGGSYGYTF. The DNA of the CDR3 is TGCGCCAGCACCGCGGGTGGGGGGAGCTATGGCTACACCTTC.

In this sample, this clone turned up once. The J gene is TRBJ2-5, the V gene TRBV7-8; a weak D match, TRBD2 (5 bases). The ends were cut back, 5 bases at V and 5 bases at J, with 12 bases in the middle. Germline CDR1 SGHVS, CDR2 FQNEAQ. The CDR3 length is 13 residues. For the CDR3, the DNA is TGTGCCAGCAGCATGGAGCGGCGGGAGACCCAGTACTTC. Translation gives CASSMERRETQYF.

As for this clone: This may be a read error, as it is one base from a much larger clone. CDR3 sequence: CRVKPGLAGGTQYF. In nucleotides, the CDR3 is TGCCGCGTCAAACCGGGACTAGCGGGAGGTACGCAGTATTTT. The genes are TRBV29-1 and TRBJ2-3, with TRBD2 matching over 15 bases. CDR3 length: 14 residues. The V gene's germline CDR1 is SQVTM and CDR2 ANQGSEA.

This clone has only a few counts. The chain carries TRBV6-1 and TRBJ2-1; tentative D call: TRBD2 (5 bases). With 5 bases removed from V and 6 bases from J, the gap between germline ends came to 23 bases. This CDR3 is built from 17 residues. The V gene's germline CDR1 is MNHNS and CDR2 SASEGT. CDR3 sequence: CASSRTSGPGGCNEQFF. CDR3 DNA sequence: TGTGCCAGCAGTCGAACCTCCGGGCCGGGCGGGTGCAATGAGCAGTTCTTC.

This clone turned up a few times. The V gene is TRBV6-1, the J gene TRBJ2-5; possibly TRBD1 for D (6 bases). From germline, CDR1 is MNHNS and CDR2 SASEGT. The CDR3 has 15 amino acids. The V end lost 6 bases, the J end lost 10 bases, and 24 bases lay between the germline ends. CDR3 sequence (DNA): TGTGCCAGCAGATACGTTACGGCCGATACAGGGAGCCAGTACTTC. It specifies CASRYVTADTGSQYF.

Ten or more counts support this clone. The V and J genes are TRBV6-6 and TRBJ2-2; TRBD2 aligns across 15 bases. CDR3 length equals 21 residues. The trim removed 6 bases at V and 0 bases at J, leaving 14 bases unmatched. CDR1 and CDR2 from the germline V gene are MNHNY and SVGAGI (reference sequence). This CDR3 reads CASRLGTGGLAGGSNTGELFF. DNA for the CDR3: TGTGCCAGCAGACTCGGGACAGGGGGACTAGCGGGGGGATCGAACACCGGGGAGCTGTTTTTT.

This clone was found many times. V usage is TRBV29-1 and J usage is TRBJ2-2; the D is unclear. From germline, CDR1 is SQVTM and CDR2 ANQGSEA. The CDR3 spans 14 residues. Trimming cost V 4 bases and J 0 bases, with 9 bases left between them. The CDR3 is CSVVKGSNTGELFF. CDR3 coding DNA: TGCAGCGTTGTCAAGGGTTCGAACACCGGGGAGCTGTTTTTT.

This clone was recorded many times. V and J are TRBV11-2 and TRBJ2-2; TRBD2 is a possible D gene (6 bases). Trimming cost V 0 bases and J 4 bases, with 6 bases left between them. The CDR3 has 14 amino acids. Per germline, CDR1 SGHAT and CDR2 FQNNGV. The DNA for the CDR3 is TGTGCCAGCAGCTTAGAGCGGGGCACCGGGGAGCTGTTTTTT. Translating gives CASSLERGTGELFF.

Of note for this clone: This may be a read error, as it is one base from a much larger clone. This same CDR3 is encoded by further DNA sequences in the sample. V usage is TRBV19 and J usage is TRBJ2-5; D call uncertain. The V end lost 3 bases, the J end lost 7 bases, and 15 bases lay between the germline ends. The V gene's germline CDR1 is LNHDA and CDR2 SQIVND (reference sequence). The CDR3 loop spans 14 amino acids. As DNA, the CDR3 is TGTGCCAGTAGTATGGAAGGATATTCTGGGACCCAGTACTTC. Translation gives CASSMEGYSGTQYF. Supplemented by reference TRBV19 and TRBJ2-5, the full variable domain reads DGGITQSPKYLFRKEGQNVTLSCEQNLNHDAMYWYRQDPGQGLRLIYYSQIVNDFQKGDIAEGYSVSREKKESFPLTVTSAQKNPTAFYLCASSMEGYSGTQYFGPGTRLLVL.